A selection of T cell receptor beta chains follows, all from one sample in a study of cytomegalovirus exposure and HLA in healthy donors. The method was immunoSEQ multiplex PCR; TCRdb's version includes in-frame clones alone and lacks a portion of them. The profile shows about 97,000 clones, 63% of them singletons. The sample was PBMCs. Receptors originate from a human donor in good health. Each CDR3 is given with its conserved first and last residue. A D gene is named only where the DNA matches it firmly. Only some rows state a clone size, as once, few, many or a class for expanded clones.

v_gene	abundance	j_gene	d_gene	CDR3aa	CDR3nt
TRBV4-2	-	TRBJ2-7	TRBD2	CASRGGRGSYEQYF	TGTGCCAGCAGGGGCGGGAGGGGCTCCTACGAGCAGTACTTC
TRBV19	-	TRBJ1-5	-	CASSIAGEIDLQPQHF	TGTGCCAGTAGTATAGCGGGGGAAATTGATCTTCAGCCCCAGCATTTT
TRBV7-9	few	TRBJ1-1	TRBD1	CASRPTGGRAFF	TGTGCCAGCAGGCCCACAGGGGGCCGAGCTTTCTTT
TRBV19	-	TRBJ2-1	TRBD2	CASSIGLAGALNEQFF	TGTGCCAGTAGTATAGGACTAGCGGGAGCACTCAATGAGCAGTTCTTC
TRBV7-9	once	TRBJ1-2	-	CASSFYSNYGYTF	TGTGCCAGCAGCTTTTACAGCAACTATGGCTACACCTTC
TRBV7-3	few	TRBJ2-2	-	CASSSSGLDTGELFF	TGTGCCAGCAGCTCCTCAGGGTTAGACACCGGGGAGCTGTTTTTT
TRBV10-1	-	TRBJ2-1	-	CASSQGFTYNEQFF	TGCGCCAGCTCACAGGGCTTTACCTACAATGAGCAGTTCTTC
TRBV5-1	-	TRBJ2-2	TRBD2	CASSGSGVNTGELFF	TGCGCCAGCAGTGGTAGCGGGGTAAACACCGGGGAGCTGTTTTTT
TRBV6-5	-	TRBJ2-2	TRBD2	CASSYRTSWHTGELFF	TGTGCCAGCAGTTACAGGACTAGCTGGCATACCGGGGAGCTGTTTTTT
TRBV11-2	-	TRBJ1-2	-	CASSPSTAQSYGYTF	TGTGCCAGCAGCCCGTCGACAGCCCAGTCCTATGGCTACACCTTC
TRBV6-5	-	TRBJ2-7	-	CASSFLGVGVAEQYF	TGTGCCAGCAGTTTCCTCGGTGTCGGGGTGGCCGAGCAGTACTTC
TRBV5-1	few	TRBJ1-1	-	CASSVDTGNTEAFF	TGCGCCAGCAGCGTAGACACAGGGAACACTGAAGCTTTCTTT
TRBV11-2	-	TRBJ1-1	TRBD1	CASSLARGFTEAFF	TGTGCCAGCAGCTTAGCCAGGGGGTTTACTGAAGCTTTCTTT
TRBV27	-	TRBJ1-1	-	CASSFMSGQVAFF	TGTGCCAGCAGTTTTATGTCAGGTCAAGTGGCTTTCTTT
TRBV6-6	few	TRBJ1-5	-	CASKSQGGNSNQPQHF	TGTGCCAGCAAAAGTCAGGGTGGCAATAGCAATCAGCCCCAGCATTTT
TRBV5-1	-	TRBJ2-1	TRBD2	CASSIRTSGDNEQFF	TGCGCCAGCAGCATACGGACTAGCGGAGACAATGAGCAGTTCTTC
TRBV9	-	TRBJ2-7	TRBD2	CASSQGLAGRGSYEQYF	TGTGCCAGCAGCCAGGGACTAGCGGGTAGGGGCTCCTACGAGCAGTACTTC
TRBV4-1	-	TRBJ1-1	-	CASSHPGERTEAFF	TGCGCCAGCAGCCACCCCGGGGAGCGAACTGAAGCTTTCTTT
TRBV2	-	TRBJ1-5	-	CASTDRPRTNQPQHF	TGTGCCAGCACCGACAGGCCGCGGACCAATCAGCCCCAGCATTTT
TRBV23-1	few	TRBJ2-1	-	CASSRGYNEQFF	TGCGCCAGCAGCAGGGGTTACAATGAGCAGTTCTTC
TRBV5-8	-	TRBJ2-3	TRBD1	CASSFDRGQGDTQYF	TGTGCCAGCAGCTTCGACAGGGGGCAGGGAGATACGCAGTATTTT
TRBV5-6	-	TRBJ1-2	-	CASSLGAGPDRAYGYTF	TGTGCCAGCAGCTTGGGGGCTGGACCGGACAGAGCCTATGGCTACACCTTC
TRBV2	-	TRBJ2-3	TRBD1	CAAKRGTGETDTQYF	TGTGCCGCCAAACGTGGGACAGGGGAGACAGATACGCAGTATTTT
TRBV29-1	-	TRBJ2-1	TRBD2	CSVKRLAGDNEQFF	TGCAGCGTCAAGCGACTAGCGGGAGACAATGAGCAGTTCTTC
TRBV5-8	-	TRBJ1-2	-	CASSSRDTRRYGYTF	TGTGCCAGCAGCTCCCGGGACACTCGGAGGTATGGCTACACCTTC
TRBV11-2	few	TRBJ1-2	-	CASSLGGFYGYTF	TGTGCCAGCAGCTTAGGGGGCTTCTATGGCTACACCTTC
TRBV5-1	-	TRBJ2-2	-	CASSLTRGSTGELFF	TGCGCCAGCAGCTTGACAAGGGGTAGCACCGGGGAGCTGTTTTTT
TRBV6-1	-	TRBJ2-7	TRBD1	CASSRDRSYEQYF	TGTGCCAGCAGTCGGGACAGGTCCTACGAGCAGTACTTC
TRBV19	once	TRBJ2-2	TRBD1	CASSKDPGTGGSTGELFF	TGTGCCAGTAGTAAAGACCCAGGGACAGGGGGGAGCACCGGGGAGCTGTTTTTT
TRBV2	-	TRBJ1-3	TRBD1	CASELRRQGASGNTIYF	TGTGCCAGCGAATTGCGCCGGCAGGGGGCTTCTGGAAACACCATATATTTT
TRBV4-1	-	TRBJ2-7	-	CASSHPNSGNEQYF	TGCGCCAGCAGCCACCCAAACTCGGGGAACGAGCAGTACTTC
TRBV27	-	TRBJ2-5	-	CASTENALLQETQYF	TGTGCCAGCACTGAGAACGCGCTACTCCAAGAGACCCAGTACTTC
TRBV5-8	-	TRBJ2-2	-	CASVLGRVVTGELFF	TGTGCCAGCGTATTAGGCAGGGTGGTAACCGGGGAGCTGTTTTTT
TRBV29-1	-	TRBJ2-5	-	CSVEGGPGKQETQYF	TGCAGCGTTGAAGGGGGCCCGGGTAAGCAAGAGACCCAGTACTTC
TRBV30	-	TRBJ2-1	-	CAWSVMSSEEQFF	TGTGCCTGGAGTGTAATGTCCAGCGAGGAGCAGTTCTTC
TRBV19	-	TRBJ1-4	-	CASSSNMEKLFF	TGTGCCAGTAGTTCGAACATGGAAAAACTGTTTTTT
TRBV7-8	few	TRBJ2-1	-	CASSLGLNYNEQFF	TGTGCCAGCAGCTTGGGACTGAACTACAATGAGCAGTTCTTC
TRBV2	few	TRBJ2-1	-	CASSPNPYGTWFIF	TGTGCCAGCAGTCCCAACCCTTACGGGACTTGGTTTATCTTC
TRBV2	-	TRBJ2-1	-	CASSSPDWGPSDEQFF	TGTGCCAGCAGTTCGCCTGACTGGGGGCCTTCCGATGAGCAGTTCTTC
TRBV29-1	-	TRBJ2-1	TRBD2	CSVEGGGSSGGNNEQFF	TGCAGCGTTGAAGGGGGGGGAAGTAGCGGGGGAAACAATGAGCAGTTCTTC
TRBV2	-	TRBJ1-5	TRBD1	CASGGTVVGNQPQHF	TGTGCCAGCGGGGGGACAGTCGTCGGCAATCAGCCCCAGCATTTT
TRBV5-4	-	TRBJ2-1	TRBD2	CASSLGLAGGGGEQFF	TGTGCCAGCAGCTTGGGACTAGCGGGAGGGGGCGGGGAGCAGTTCTTC
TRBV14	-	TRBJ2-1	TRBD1	CASSQSDRKYNEQFF	TGTGCCAGCAGTCAATCGGACAGGAAGTACAATGAGCAGTTCTTC
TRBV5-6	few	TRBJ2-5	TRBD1	CASSLTGGQTQYF	TGTGCCAGCAGCTTGACAGGGGGTCAGACCCAGTACTTC
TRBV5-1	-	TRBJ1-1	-	CASGLQGQLQNTEAFF	TGCGCCAGCGGATTACAAGGACAGCTACAGAACACTGAAGCTTTCTTT
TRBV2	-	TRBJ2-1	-	CASSEGTGYNEQFF	TGTGCCAGCAGTGAAGGAACAGGATACAATGAGCAGTTCTTC
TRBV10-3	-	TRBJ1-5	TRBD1	CAIRKTGSNQPQHF	TGTGCCATCAGAAAGACAGGGAGCAATCAGCCCCAGCATTTT
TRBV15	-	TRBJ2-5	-	CATSRGPVRATQETQYF	TGTGCCACCAGCAGAGGCCCCGTGAGAGCGACCCAAGAGACCCAGTACTTC
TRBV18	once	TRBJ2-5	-	CASSPRQETQYF	TGTGCCAGCTCACCCAGGCAAGAGACCCAGTACTTC
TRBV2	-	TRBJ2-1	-	CASSVWGDPEQFF	TGTGCCAGCAGTGTTTGGGGGGACCCTGAGCAGTTCTTC
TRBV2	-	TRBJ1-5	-	CASSENRGNQPQHF	TGTGCCAGCAGTGAGAACAGGGGCAATCAGCCCCAGCATTTT
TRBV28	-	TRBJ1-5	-	CASSSNRPQHF	TGTGCCAGCAGTTCCAATAGGCCCCAGCATTTT
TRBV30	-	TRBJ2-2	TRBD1	CAWGDSSTGELFF	TGTGCCTGGGGGGACAGCTCCACCGGGGAGCTGTTTTTT
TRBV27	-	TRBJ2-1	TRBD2	CASSLAGGLLDEQFF	TGTGCCAGCAGTCTAGCGGGAGGGCTCTTGGATGAGCAGTTCTTC
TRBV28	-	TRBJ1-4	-	CASSLFGRKNEKLFF	TGTGCCAGCAGTTTATTCGGCAGGAAGAATGAAAAACTGTTTTTT
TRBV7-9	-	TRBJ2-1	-	CASSLSLAIEQFF	TGTGCCAGCAGCTTATCCCTAGCCATTGAGCAGTTCTTC
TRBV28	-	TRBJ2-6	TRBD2	CASMGGGSGANVLTF	TGTGCCAGCATGGGCGGGGGCTCTGGGGCCAACGTCCTGACTTTC
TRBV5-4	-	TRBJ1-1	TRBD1	CASSFGTANTEAFF	TGTGCCAGCAGCTTTGGGACAGCTAACACTGAAGCTTTCTTT
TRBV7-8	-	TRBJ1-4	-	CASSAAVRATNEKLFF	TGTGCCAGCAGTGCCGCGGTCCGCGCAACTAATGAAAAACTGTTTTTT
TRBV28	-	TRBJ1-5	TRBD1	CASSLLFRAGGNSNQPQHF	TGTGCCAGCAGTTTATTGTTTCGGGCAGGGGGTAATAGCAATCAGCCCCAGCATTTT